Included here is one T cell receptor (beta chain) sequence, with context. Its matching antigen is unknown. The data stem from a study of T cell repertoires in cytomegalovirus infection. Study information: Public TCR beta signature analysis indicated the presence of both CMV infection and matching HLA type.

Notes on the study in general: HLA-C-restricted CMV-specific TCR beta clonotypes prevailed in the ex vivo response. Based on cumulative public TCR beta family frequency, carriers of CMV plus the relevant HLA were identified.

TCRdb passed the reads through MiXCR, listing each CDR3 protein once. Counted here are 200,000 or so distinct CDR3 sequences, roughly 19% occurring once; the ten biggest clones make up about 2.9%. The length of the CDR3 is 18 residues. J was trimmed by 0 bases and V by 5 bases; bases with no gene match: 6. The sequencing input was PBMCs. The J gene is TRBJ2-6, the V gene TRBV12-3 or TRBV12-4, with 11 bases identical to TRBD2. This TCR derives from a human donor in good health (CMV status not recorded). Some clones in this sample may be carry-over from other donors' samples. The CDR3 nucleotides read TGTGCCAGCAGTCCTAGCGGGAGGTCCCTCTCTGGGGCCAACGTCCTGACTTTC. Amino acid sequence: CASSPSGRSLSGANVLTF.